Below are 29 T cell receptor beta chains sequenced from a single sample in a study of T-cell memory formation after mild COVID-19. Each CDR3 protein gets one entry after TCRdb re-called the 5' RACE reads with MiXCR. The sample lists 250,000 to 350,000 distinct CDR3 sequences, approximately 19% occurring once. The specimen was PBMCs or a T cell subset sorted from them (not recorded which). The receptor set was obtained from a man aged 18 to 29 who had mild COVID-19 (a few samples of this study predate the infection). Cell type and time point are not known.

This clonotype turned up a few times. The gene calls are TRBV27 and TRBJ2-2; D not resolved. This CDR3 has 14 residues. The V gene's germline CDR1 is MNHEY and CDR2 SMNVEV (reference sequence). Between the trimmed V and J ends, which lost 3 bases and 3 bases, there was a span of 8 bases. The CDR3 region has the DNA TGTGCCAGCAGTTTGATGGGGTACACCGGGGAGCTGTTTTTT. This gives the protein CASSLMGYTGELFF.

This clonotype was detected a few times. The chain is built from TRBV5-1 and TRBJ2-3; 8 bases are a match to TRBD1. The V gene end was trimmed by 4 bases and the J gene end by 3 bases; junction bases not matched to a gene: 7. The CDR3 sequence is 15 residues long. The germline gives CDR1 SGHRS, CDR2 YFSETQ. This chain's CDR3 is CASSRGQGFTDTQYF. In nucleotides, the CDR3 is TGCGCCAGCAGCCGCGGACAGGGCTTTACAGATACGCAGTATTTT.

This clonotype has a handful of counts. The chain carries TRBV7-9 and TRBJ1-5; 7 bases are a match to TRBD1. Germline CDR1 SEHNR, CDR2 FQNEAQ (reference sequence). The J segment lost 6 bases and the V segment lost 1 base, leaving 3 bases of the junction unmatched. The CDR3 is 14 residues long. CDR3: CASSLGTGFQPQHF. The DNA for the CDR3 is TGTGCCAGCAGCTTAGGGACAGGCTTTCAGCCCCAGCATTTT.

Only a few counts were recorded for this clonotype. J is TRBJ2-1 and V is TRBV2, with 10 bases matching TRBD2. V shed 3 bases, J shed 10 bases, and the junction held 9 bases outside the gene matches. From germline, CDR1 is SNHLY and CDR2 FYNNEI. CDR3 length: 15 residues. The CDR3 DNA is TGTGCCAGCAGTGATGCTAGCGGGGGTCTGGGCGAGCAGTTCTTC. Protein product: CASSDASGGLGEQFF.

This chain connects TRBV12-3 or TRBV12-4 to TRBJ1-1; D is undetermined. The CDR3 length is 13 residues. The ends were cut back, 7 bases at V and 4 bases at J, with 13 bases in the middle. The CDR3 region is CASTPGVVTEAFF. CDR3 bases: TGTGCCAGCACTCCGGGAGTGGTCACTGAAGCTTTCTTT.

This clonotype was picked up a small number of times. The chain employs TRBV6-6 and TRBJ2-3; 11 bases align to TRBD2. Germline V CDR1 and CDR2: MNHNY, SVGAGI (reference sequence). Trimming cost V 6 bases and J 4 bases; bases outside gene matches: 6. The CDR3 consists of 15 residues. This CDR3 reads CASSPTSGSPDTQYF. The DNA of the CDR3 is TGTGCCAGCAGCCCCACTAGCGGGAGCCCAGATACGCAGTATTTT.

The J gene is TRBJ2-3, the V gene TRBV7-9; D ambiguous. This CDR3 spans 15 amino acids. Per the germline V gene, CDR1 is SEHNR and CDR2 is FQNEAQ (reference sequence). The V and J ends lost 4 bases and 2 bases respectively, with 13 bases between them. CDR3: CASSYRDGITDTQYF. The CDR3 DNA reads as TGTGCCAGCAGCTACCGCGACGGAATCACAGATACGCAGTATTTT.

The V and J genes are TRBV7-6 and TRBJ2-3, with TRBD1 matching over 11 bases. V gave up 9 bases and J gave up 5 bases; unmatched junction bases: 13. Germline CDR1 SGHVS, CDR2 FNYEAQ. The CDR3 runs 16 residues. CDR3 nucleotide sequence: TGTGCCAGTAAACAGGGACAGGGGGTGACACGAGATACGCAGTATTTT. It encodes CASKQGQGVTRDTQYF.

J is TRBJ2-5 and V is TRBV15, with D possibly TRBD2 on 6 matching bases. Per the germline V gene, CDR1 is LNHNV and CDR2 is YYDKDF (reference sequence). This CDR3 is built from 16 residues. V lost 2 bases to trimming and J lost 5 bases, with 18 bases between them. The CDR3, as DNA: TGTGCCACCAGCAGAAGACGACTAGTAAGAGGGGAGACCCAGTACTTC. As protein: CATSRRRLVRGETQYF.

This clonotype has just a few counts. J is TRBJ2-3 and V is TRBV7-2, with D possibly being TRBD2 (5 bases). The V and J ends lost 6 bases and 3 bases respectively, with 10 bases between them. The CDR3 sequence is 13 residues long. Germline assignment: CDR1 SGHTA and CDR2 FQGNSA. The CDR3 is CASSTDYTDTQYF. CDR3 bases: TGTGCCAGCAGTACTGACTATACAGATACGCAGTATTTT.

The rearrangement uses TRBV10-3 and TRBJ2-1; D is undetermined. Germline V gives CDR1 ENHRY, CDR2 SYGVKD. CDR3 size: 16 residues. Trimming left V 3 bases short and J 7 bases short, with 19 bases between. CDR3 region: CAISDPSRTRWNEQFF. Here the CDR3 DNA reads TGTGCCATCAGTGATCCCAGCAGGACCCGTTGGAATGAGCAGTTCTTC.

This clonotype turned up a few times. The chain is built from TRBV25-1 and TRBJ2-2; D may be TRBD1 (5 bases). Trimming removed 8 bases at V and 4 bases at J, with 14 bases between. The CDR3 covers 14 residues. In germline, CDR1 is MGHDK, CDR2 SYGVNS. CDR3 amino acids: CASGGRARTGELFF. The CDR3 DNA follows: TGTGCCAGCGGTGGCAGGGCGCGCACCGGGGAGCTGTTTTTT.

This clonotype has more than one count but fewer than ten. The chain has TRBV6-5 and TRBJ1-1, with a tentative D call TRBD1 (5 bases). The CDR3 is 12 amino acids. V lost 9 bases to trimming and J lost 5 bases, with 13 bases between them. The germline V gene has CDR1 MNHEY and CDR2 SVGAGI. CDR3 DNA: TGTGCCAGTCGTGGGGCTTATACTGAAGCTTTCTTT. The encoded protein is CASRGAYTEAFF.

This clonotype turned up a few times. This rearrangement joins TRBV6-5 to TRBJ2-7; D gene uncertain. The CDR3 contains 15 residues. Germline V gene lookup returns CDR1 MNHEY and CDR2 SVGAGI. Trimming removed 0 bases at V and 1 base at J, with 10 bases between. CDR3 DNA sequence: TGTGCCAGCAGTTACTCGGCAGCTAGTTCCTACGAGCAGTACGTC. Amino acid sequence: CASSYSAASSYEQYV.

The CDR3 DNA sequence: TGTGCCAGCAGCCCGGAGGTAGTCACAGATACGCAGTATTTT. Residues: CASSPEVVTDTQYF. J is TRBJ2-3 and V is TRBV5-4; tentative D call: TRBD2 (5 bases). Looked up from germline, CDR1 is SGHNT and CDR2 is YYREEE (reference sequence). This CDR3 spans 14 amino acids. Trimming removed 4 bases from V and 2 bases from J, with 11 bases in between.

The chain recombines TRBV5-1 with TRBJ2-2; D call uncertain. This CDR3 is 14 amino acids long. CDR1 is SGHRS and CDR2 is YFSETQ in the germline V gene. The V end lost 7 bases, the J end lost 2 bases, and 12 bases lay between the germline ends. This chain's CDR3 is CASSPGANTGELFF. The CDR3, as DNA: TGCGCCAGCTCTCCGGGCGCAAACACCGGGGAGCTGTTTTTT.

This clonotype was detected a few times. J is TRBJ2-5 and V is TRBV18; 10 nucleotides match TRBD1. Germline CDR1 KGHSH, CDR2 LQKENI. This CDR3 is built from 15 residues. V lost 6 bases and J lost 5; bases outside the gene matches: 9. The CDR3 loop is CASSPDRGLSETQYF. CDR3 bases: TGTGCCAGCTCTCCAGACAGGGGGCTATCGGAGACCCAGTACTTC. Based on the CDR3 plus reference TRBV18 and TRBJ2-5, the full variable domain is NAGVMQNPRHLVRRRGQEARLRCSPMKGHSHVYWYRQLPEEGLKFMVYLQKENIIDESGMPKERFSAEFPKEGPSILRIQQVVRGDSAAYFCASSPDRGLSETQYFGPGTRLLVL.

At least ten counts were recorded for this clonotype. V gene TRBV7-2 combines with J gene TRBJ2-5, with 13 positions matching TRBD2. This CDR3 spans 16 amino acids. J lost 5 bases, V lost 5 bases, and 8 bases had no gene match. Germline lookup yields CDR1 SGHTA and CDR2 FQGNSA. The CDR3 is CASSRSEGLAGETQYF. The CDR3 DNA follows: TGTGCCAGCAGCCGAAGTGAGGGACTAGCGGGGGAGACCCAGTACTTC.

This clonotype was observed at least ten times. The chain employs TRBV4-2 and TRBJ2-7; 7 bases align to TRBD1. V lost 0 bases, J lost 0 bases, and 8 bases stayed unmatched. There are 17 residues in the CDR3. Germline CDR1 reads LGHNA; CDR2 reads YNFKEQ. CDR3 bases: TGTGCCAGCAGCCAAGATCCAGGGGGACGTAGCTCCTACGAGCAGTACTTC. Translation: CASSQDPGGRSSYEQYF.

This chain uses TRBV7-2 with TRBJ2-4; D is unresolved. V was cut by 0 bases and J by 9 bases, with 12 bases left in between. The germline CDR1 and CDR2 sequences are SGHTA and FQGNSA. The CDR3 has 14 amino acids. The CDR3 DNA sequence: TGTGCCAGCAGCTTAGCAGGGTGGGTGGGCATTCAGTACTTC. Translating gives CASSLAGWVGIQYF. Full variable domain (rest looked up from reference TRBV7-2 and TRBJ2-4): GAGVSQSPSNKVTEKGKDVELRCDPISGHTALYWYRQSLGQGLEFLIYFQGNSAPDKSGLPSDRFSAERTGGSVSTLTIQRTQQEDSAVYLCASSLAGWVGIQYFGAGTRLSVL.

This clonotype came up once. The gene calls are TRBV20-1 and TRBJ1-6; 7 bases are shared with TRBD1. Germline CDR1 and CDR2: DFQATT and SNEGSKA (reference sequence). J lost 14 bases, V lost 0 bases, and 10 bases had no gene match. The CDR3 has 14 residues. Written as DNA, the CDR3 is TGCAGTGCTAGAGACGGACAGGCGCCGGTAGCCCTCCACTTT. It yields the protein CSARDGQAPVALHF.

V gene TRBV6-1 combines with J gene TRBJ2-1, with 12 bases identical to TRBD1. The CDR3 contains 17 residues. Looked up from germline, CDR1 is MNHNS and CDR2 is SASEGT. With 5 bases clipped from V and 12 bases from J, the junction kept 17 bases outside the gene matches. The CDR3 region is CASSPRPPGQGAIGQFF. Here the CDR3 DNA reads TGTGCCAGCAGTCCTCGTCCGCCGGGACAGGGGGCGATTGGGCAGTTCTTC.

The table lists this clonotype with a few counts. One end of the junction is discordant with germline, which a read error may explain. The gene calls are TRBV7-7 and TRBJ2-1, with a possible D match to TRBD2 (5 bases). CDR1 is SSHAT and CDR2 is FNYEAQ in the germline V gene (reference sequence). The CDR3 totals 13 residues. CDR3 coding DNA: TGTGCTAGCAGCTCCACTAGTGGCAATGAGCAGTTCTTC. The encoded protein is CASSSTSGNEQFF.

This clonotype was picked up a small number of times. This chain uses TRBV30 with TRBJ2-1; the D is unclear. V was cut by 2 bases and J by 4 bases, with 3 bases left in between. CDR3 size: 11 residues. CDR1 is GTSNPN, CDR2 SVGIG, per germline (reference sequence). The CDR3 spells CAWSKYNEQFF. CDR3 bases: TGTGCCTGGAGTAAGTACAATGAGCAGTTCTTC.

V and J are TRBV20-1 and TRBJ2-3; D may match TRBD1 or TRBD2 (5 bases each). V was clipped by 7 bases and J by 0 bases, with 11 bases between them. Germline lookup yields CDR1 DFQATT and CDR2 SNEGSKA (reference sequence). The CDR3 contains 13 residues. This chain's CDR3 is CSGRWGSTDTQYF. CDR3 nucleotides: TGCAGTGGGCGGTGGGGGAGCACAGATACGCAGTATTTT.

Written as DNA, the CDR3 is TGTGCCACCAGCAGGGTCAGGGGCTCCTACGAGCAGTACTTC. Protein product: CATSRVRGSYEQYF. The rearrangement uses TRBV15 and TRBJ2-7; weak D call: TRBD1 (6 bases). CDR1 LNHNV and CDR2 YYDKDF come from the germline V gene (reference sequence). The V gene lost 3 bases and the J gene lost 0 bases, with 9 bases spanning the gap. The CDR3 sequence is 14 residues long.

The CDR3 is CASSRGLGGGLNTEAFF. CDR3 bases: TGTGCCAGCAGCCGAGGCCTAGGAGGGGGGCTTAACACTGAAGCTTTCTTT. V usage is TRBV27 and J usage is TRBJ1-1, with D possibly matching TRBD1 (6 bases). Between the trimmed V and J ends, which lost 6 bases and 2 bases, there was a span of 22 bases. The CDR3 length is 17 residues. The germline gives CDR1 MNHEY, CDR2 SMNVEV (reference sequence).

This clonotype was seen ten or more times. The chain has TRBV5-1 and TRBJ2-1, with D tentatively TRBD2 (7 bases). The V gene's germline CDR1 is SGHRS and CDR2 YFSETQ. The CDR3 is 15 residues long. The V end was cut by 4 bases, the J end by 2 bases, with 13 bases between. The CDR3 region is CASSDQGGAYNEQFF. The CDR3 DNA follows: TGCGCCAGCAGCGACCAAGGGGGGGCCTACAATGAGCAGTTCTTC.

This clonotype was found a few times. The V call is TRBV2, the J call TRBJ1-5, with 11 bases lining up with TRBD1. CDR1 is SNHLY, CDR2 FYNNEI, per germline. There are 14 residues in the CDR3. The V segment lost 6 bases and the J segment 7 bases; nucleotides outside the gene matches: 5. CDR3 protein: CASSGQGASQPQHF. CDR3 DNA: TGTGCCAGCAGCGGACAGGGGGCTAGCCAGCCCCAGCATTTT. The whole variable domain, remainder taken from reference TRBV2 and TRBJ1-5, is EPEVTQTPSHQVTQMGQEVILRCVPISNHLYFYWYRQILGQKVEFLVSFYNNEISEKSEIFDDQFSVERPDGSNFTLKIRSTKLEDSAMYFCASSGQGASQPQHFGDGTRLSIL.